This T cell receptor (beta chain) was sequenced for a study of OX40 agonist ivuxolimab in advanced cancers. Study details: Patients received the agonistic anti-OX40 (CD134) antibody ivuxolimab. There were three patients with partial responses, one having hepatocellular carcinoma and two cutaneous melanoma. Study observations and caveats: CD4+ and CD8+ T cells in blood underwent clonal expansion by week 6 at 0.1 to 3.0 mg/kg.

Germline V gene sequence: CDR1 SQVTM, CDR2 ANQGSEA. The ends were cut back, 4 bases at V and 4 bases at J, with 13 bases in the middle. There are 13 residues in the CDR3. This clone was recorded a few times. Its antigen is unidentified. Some clones are missing from TCRdb's copy, which holds only in-frame ones; the method was immunoSEQ multiplex PCR. The sample consists of fewer than 85,000 clones, about 85% of them appearing once. The chain combines TRBV29-1 with TRBJ1-1; a possible D gene is TRBD1 (6 bases). This receptor was obtained from an adult with an advanced solid tumor such as melanoma, head and neck, liver or kidney cancer. The sample in question was CD4+ or CD8+ T cells sorted from blood, obtained in a trial of the OX40 agonist ivuxolimab. This chain's CDR3 is CSVAPQGGTEAFF. The CDR3 bases are TGCAGCGTTGCCCCACAGGGTGGCACTGAAGCTTTCTTT.